Each of the 31 T cell receptor beta chains below was sequenced from the same sample in a study of shared clonotypes between healthy human individuals. The table came from immunoSEQ multiplex PCR; TCRdb's copy has only in-frame clones and leaves some out. The table has about 730,000 clones, over 55% seen once. The sample consisted of memory CD4+ T cells sorted from blood. Subset described: CD45RA-negative fraction. Receptor source: a woman under 40 in good health.

V is TRBV9 and J is TRBJ2-3, with 8 bases lining up with TRBD1. This CDR3 region has 14 residues. Germline assignment: CDR1 SGDLS and CDR2 YYNGEE. The V gene end was trimmed by 4 bases and the J gene end by 4 bases; junction bases not matched to a gene: 5. The CDR3 loop is CASSLQGGADTQYF. Here the CDR3 DNA reads TGTGCCAGCAGCCTACAGGGGGGCGCAGATACGCAGTATTTT.

This chain links TRBV2 with TRBJ2-7, with D unclear. This CDR3 has 13 amino acids. Between the trimmed V and J ends, which lost 5 bases and 3 bases, there was a span of 11 bases. Germline loops: CDR1 SNHLY, CDR2 FYNNEI. The CDR3 reads CASSQKGGYEQYF. CDR3 sequence (DNA): TGTGCCAGCAGTCAAAAAGGCGGCTACGAGCAGTACTTC.

The J gene is TRBJ2-7, the V gene TRBV2, with 8 bases aligning to TRBD1. The CDR3 loop spans 17 amino acids. Looked up from germline, CDR1 is SNHLY and CDR2 is FYNNEI. V lost 10 bases, J lost 0 bases, and 17 bases stayed unmatched. CDR3 loop: CATLRQGSYRSSYEQYF. DNA for the CDR3: TGTGCCACCCTGAGACAGGGGTCGTACCGTAGCTCCTACGAGCAGTACTTC.

This clone was seen only a few times. The rearrangement links TRBV28 to TRBJ2-2; D remains unclear. CDR1 and CDR2 (germline): MDHEN, SYDVKM. This CDR3 has 16 residues. Trimming pared 4 bases from V and 0 bases from J, leaving 12 bases between. This chain's CDR3 is CASSSLAAPNTGELFF. In DNA, the CDR3 is TGTGCCAGCAGTTCTCTGGCCGCTCCGAACACCGGGGAGCTGTTTTTT.

The chain combines TRBV18 with TRBJ2-1; either TRBD1 or TRBD2 may supply D (5 bases each). The CDR3 spans 14 residues. Germline V gene sequence: CDR1 KGHSH, CDR2 LQKENI. Trimming removed 3 bases at V and 3 bases at J, with 9 bases between. CDR3 nucleotide sequence: TGTGCCAGCTCACCCGGGACGGTCTACAATGAGCAGTTCTTC. Translating it yields CASSPGTVYNEQFF. Based on the CDR3 plus reference TRBV18 and TRBJ2-1, the full variable domain is NAGVMQNPRHLVRRRGQEARLRCSPMKGHSHVYWYRQLPEEGLKFMVYLQKENIIDESGMPKERFSAEFPKEGPSILRIQQVVRGDSAAYFCASSPGTVYNEQFFGPGTRLTVL.

The V call is TRBV19, the J call TRBJ2-5; D is possibly TRBD1 or TRBD2 (5 bases each). In germline, CDR1 is LNHDA, CDR2 SQIVND (reference sequence). V gave up 3 bases and J gave up 6 bases, with 23 bases separating them. The CDR3 is 17 amino acids. The CDR3: CASSISPVGERRKTQYF. In nucleotides, the CDR3 is TGTGCCAGTAGTATCTCCCCCGTGGGGGAGAGAAGAAAGACCCAGTACTTC.

Details on this clone: This sequence is one base from a far larger clone and is likely a read error. V gene TRBV10-3 combines with J gene TRBJ2-1; TRBD1 aligns across 7 bases. Germline CDR1 and CDR2: ENHRY and SYGVKD. Trimming removed 10 bases from V and 3 bases from J; junction bases left unmatched: 9. CDR3 length: 14 amino acids. The CDR3 spells CASSPRDSYNEQFF. The DNA for the CDR3 is TGTGCCAGCAGCCCCCGGGACAGCTACAATGAGCAGTTCTTC.

The J gene is TRBJ2-1, the V gene TRBV7-2; 9 positions agree with TRBD2. V dropped 6 bases and J dropped 3; count of bases not matched to a gene: 9. Germline V gene data show CDR1 as SGHTA and CDR2 as FQGNSA. This CDR3 is built from 16 residues. The CDR3 protein is CASSLWTSAIYNEQFF. The DNA of the CDR3 is TGTGCCAGCAGTTTATGGACTAGCGCGATCTACAATGAGCAGTTCTTC. Supplemented by reference TRBV7-2 and TRBJ2-1, the full variable domain reads GAGVSQSPSNKVTEKGKDVELRCDPISGHTALYWYRQSLGQGLEFLIYFQGNSAPDKSGLPSDRFSAERTGGSVSTLTIQRTQQEDSAVYLCASSLWTSAIYNEQFFGPGTRLTVL.

The chain links TRBV12-2 to TRBJ2-5; the D call of TRBD2 is as the table states it, not checked on the DNA. TRBV12-2 is given as a pseudogene. This CDR3 contains 15 residues. The CDR3 sequence: CASRLSPSGVGTQYF. Here the CDR3 DNA reads TGTGCAAGTCGCTTATCCCCTAGCGGGGTGGGGACCCAGTACTTC.

This clone occurred a few times. The identical CDR3 is also encoded by other nucleotide sequences in the sample. The gene calls are TRBV11-2 and TRBJ2-1; 10 nucleotides align to TRBD2. The CDR3 loop spans 17 amino acids. Trimming took 1 base from V and 1 from J; bases not matched to a gene: 4. Germline CDR1 SGHAT, CDR2 FQNNGV. CDR3 sequence (DNA): TGTGCCAGCAGCTTAGGGACTAGCGGAAATTCCTACAATGAGCAGTTCTTC. Translated: CASSLGTSGNSYNEQFF.

This rearrangement joins TRBV6-1 to TRBJ2-5; 7 nucleotides align to TRBD1. Germline CDR1 MNHNS, CDR2 SASEGT. This CDR3 contains 13 residues. Trimming removed 5 bases from V and 4 bases from J; junction bases left unmatched: 4. The CDR3 bases are TGTGCCAGCAGTCTTAACAGGGGAGAGACCCAGTACTTC. It specifies CASSLNRGETQYF.

This sequence joins TRBV2 and TRBJ2-7; maybe TRBD2 (6 bases). CDR1 and CDR2 from the germline V gene are SNHLY and FYNNEI. The CDR3 runs 15 residues. V lost 2 bases to trimming and J lost 7 bases, with 18 bases between them. The CDR3 nucleotides are TGTGCCAGCAGTGAAAGCCTCGGAGGGAAGGGGGAGCAGTACTTC. This translates into CASSESLGGKGEQYF.

V gene TRBV28 combines with J gene TRBJ1-5; D might be TRBD1 (6 bases). Germline loops: CDR1 MDHEN, CDR2 SYDVKM. The CDR3 loop spans 14 amino acids. Trimming removed 6 bases from V and 9 bases from J, with 18 bases in between. The CDR3 spells CASRAGLGGLPQHF. CDR3 DNA: TGTGCCAGCAGGGCGGGGCTAGGGGGGTTGCCCCAGCATTTT. The full variable domain, rest sourced from reference TRBV28 and TRBJ1-5, is DVKVTQSSRYLVKRTGEKVFLECVQDMDHENMFWYRQDPGLGLRLIYFSYDVKMKEKGDIPEGYSVSREKKERFSLILESASTNQTSMYLCASRAGLGGLPQHFGDGTRLSIL.

V gene TRBV15 combines with J gene TRBJ2-2; 8 nucleotides match TRBD1. Germline trimming cut 0 bases from V and 5 bases from J; bases unmatched to any gene: 8. The CDR3 spans 17 residues. Germline CDR1 is LNHNV and CDR2 is YYDKDF (reference sequence). The CDR3 loop reads CATSRDWGRGRTGELFF. Here the CDR3 DNA reads TGTGCCACCAGCAGAGATTGGGGCAGGGGGCGTACCGGGGAGCTGTTTTTT.

The V and J genes are TRBV19 and TRBJ2-3, with TRBD2 identical over 7 bases. V lost 0 bases and J lost 7; bases outside the gene matches: 16. This CDR3 spans 18 amino acids. The germline V gene has CDR1 LNHDA and CDR2 SQIVND (reference sequence). The CDR3 nucleotides are TGTGCCAGTAGTATAGAGGGGAGCGGGATTACAGCGCAAAATACGCAGTATTTT. It is translated as CASSIEGSGITAQNTQYF.

The chain uses TRBV16 and TRBJ2-3, with 9 bases fitting TRBD2. Germline loops: CDR1 KGHSY, CDR2 FQNENV. There are 16 residues in the CDR3. The ends lost 4 bases at V and 0 bases at J; junction bases unmatched: 5. This chain's CDR3 is CASSRSLAGSTDTQYF. Written as DNA, the CDR3 is TGTGCCAGCAGCCGATCTCTAGCGGGAAGCACAGATACGCAGTATTTT.

The chain uses TRBV11-2 and TRBJ1-2; 7 bases are shared with TRBD1. With V trimmed by 4 bases and J by 8 bases, 7 bases remained unmatched. CDR1 is SGHAT and CDR2 is FQNNGV in the germline V gene. This CDR3 spans 13 amino acids. In DNA, the CDR3 is TGTGCCAGCAGCTCCCGGGACAGTGGGGGCTACACCTTC. It codes for CASSSRDSGGYTF.

The rearrangement joins TRBV6-1 to TRBJ2-1; the match to TRBD1 covers 7 bases. The V segment lost 2 bases and the J segment 6 bases; nucleotides outside the gene matches: 4. Germline loops: CDR1 MNHNS, CDR2 SASEGT. The CDR3 covers 14 residues. This CDR3 is CASSEYRTGNEQFF. The DNA of the CDR3 is TGTGCCAGCAGTGAATATAGGACAGGCAATGAGCAGTTCTTC.

This clone turned up a few times. The same CDR3 arises from other DNA sequences in this sample as well. The chain recombines TRBV19 with TRBJ1-1; possibly TRBD1 for D (5 bases). Trimming took off 4 bases at V and 3 bases at J, with 9 bases between the two ends. Germline lookup yields CDR1 LNHDA and CDR2 SQIVND (reference sequence). The CDR3 sequence is 13 residues long. The CDR3 is CASSTQGDTEAFF. The CDR3 coding sequence is TGTGCCAGTAGTACCCAGGGAGACACTGAAGCTTTCTTT.

The sample holds a few counts of this clone. J is TRBJ1-1 and V is TRBV19; perhaps TRBD1 as D (5 bases). CDR1 and CDR2 (germline): LNHDA, SQIVND (reference sequence). The CDR3 consists of 16 residues. V dropped 4 bases and J dropped 1 base, with 16 bases sitting between them. CDR3 coding DNA: TGTGCCAGTAGTACCGGGGGGGTGGTAGGGAACACTGAAGCTTTCTTT. Translated, it gives CASSTGGVVGNTEAFF.

J is TRBJ1-2 and V is TRBV28; 9 bases agree with TRBD1. V dropped 6 bases and J dropped 7; count of bases not matched to a gene: 6. Germline V gene sequence: CDR1 MDHEN, CDR2 SYDVKM. The CDR3 is 13 amino acids. Here the CDR3 reads CASRTGGFRGYTF. The CDR3 nucleotides read TGTGCCAGCAGGACAGGGGGGTTCCGTGGCTACACCTTC.

This clone was detected a few times. This chain joins TRBV29-1 and TRBJ2-1; tentatively, D is TRBD1 (5 bases). CDR1 and CDR2 (germline): SQVTM, ANQGSEA. The CDR3 runs to 10 residues. The V and J ends lost 4 bases and 13 bases respectively, with 11 bases between them. The CDR3 loop reads CSVAWTQQFF. The CDR3 DNA reads TGCAGCGTTGCCTGGACACAACAGTTCTTC.

This clone came up a few times. Distinct nucleotide sequences in the sample also encode this CDR3. The chain employs TRBV7-2 and TRBJ2-3, with D uncertain. CDR3 length equals 15 residues. CDR1 is SGHTA and CDR2 is FQGNSA in the germline V gene. V was shortened by 1 base and J by 0 bases, with 8 bases between the two germline ends. This CDR3 is CASSLEASSTDTQYF. CDR3 in DNA: TGTGCCAGCAGCTTAGAGGCGTCGAGCACAGATACGCAGTATTTT. The variable domain in full, completed from reference TRBV7-2 and TRBJ2-3, reads GAGVSQSPSNKVTEKGKDVELRCDPISGHTALYWYRQSLGQGLEFLIYFQGNSAPDKSGLPSDRFSAERTGGSVSTLTIQRTQQEDSAVYLCASSLEASSTDTQYFGPGTRLTVL.

CDR3 DNA: TGTGCCAGTAGTATTATGTCTAGCGGAGACGACAATGAGCAGTTCTTC. Amino acids: CASSIMSSGDDNEQFF. The chain carries TRBV19 and TRBJ2-1; 7 bases line up with TRBD2. The germline V gene has CDR1 LNHDA and CDR2 SQIVND (reference sequence). The CDR3 is 16 residues long. J gave up 5 bases and V 3 bases, and 10 bases lay outside the gene matches.

This clone was counted many times. The V gene is TRBV28, the J gene TRBJ2-1, with D unclear. The CDR3 runs 12 residues. Looked up from germline, CDR1 is MDHEN and CDR2 is SYDVKM. V was shortened by 3 bases and J by 10 bases, with 10 bases between the two germline ends. CDR3 loop: CASSLNVWEQFF. CDR3 nucleotides: TGTGCCAGCAGTTTGAATGTTTGGGAGCAGTTCTTC.

The chain recombines TRBV4-1 with TRBJ2-3; 9 nucleotides align to TRBD1. With V trimmed by 4 bases and J by 3 bases, 5 bases remained unmatched. The CDR3 has 15 amino acids. Germline values: CDR1 MGHRA, CDR2 YSYEKL. The chain's CDR3 is CASSPPGTGTDTQYF. The CDR3 region has the DNA TGCGCCAGCAGCCCACCTGGGACAGGGACAGATACGCAGTATTTT.

The sample holds a few counts of this clone. V and J are TRBV10-3 and TRBJ2-7; D unclear. CDR3 length: 16 amino acids. Trimming took 1 base from V and 3 from J, leaving 16 bases between them. The germline CDR1 and CDR2 sequences are ENHRY and SYGVKD. The CDR3 region is CAISEFERAGVYEQYF. The CDR3 DNA sequence: TGTGCCATCAGTGAGTTTGAAAGGGCTGGGGTCTACGAGCAGTACTTC.

This clone was detected once. The gene calls are TRBV5-6 and TRBJ2-7; possibly TRBD1 or TRBD2 for D (5 bases each). V was shortened by 6 bases and J by 2 bases, with 12 bases between the two germline ends. In germline, CDR1 is SGHDT, CDR2 YYEEEE. The CDR3 sequence is 13 residues long. The CDR3 DNA reads TGTGCCAGCAACCGGGACCTTACCTACGAGCAGTACTTC. Protein: CASNRDLTYEQYF. The full variable domain, its missing parts supplied by reference TRBV5-6 and TRBJ2-7, is DAGVTQSPTHLIKTRGQQVTLRCSPKSGHDTVSWYQQALGQGPQFIFQYYEEEERQRGNFPDRFSGHQFPNYSSELNVNALLLGDSALYLCASNRDLTYEQYFGPGTRLTVT.

The chain carries TRBV5-6 and TRBJ1-5; 9 nucleotides match TRBD1. The CDR3 is 16 residues long. V lost 0 bases and J lost 2; bases outside the gene matches: 3. The germline V gene has CDR1 SGHDT and CDR2 YYEEEE. The CDR3 DNA reads as TGTGCCAGCAGCTTGGTAAGGACAGGGGGCAATCAGCCCCAGCATTTT. Translated: CASSLVRTGGNQPQHF. Combining the CDR3 with reference TRBV5-6 and TRBJ1-5 gives the whole variable domain DAGVTQSPTHLIKTRGQQVTLRCSPKSGHDTVSWYQQALGQGPQFIFQYYEEEERQRGNFPDRFSGHQFPNYSSELNVNALLLGDSALYLCASSLVRTGGNQPQHFGDGTRLSIL.

Comments on this clone: The sample contains more than one DNA sequence encoding this CDR3. V is TRBV9 and J is TRBJ2-3; D might be TRBD2 (6 bases). The germline gives CDR1 SGDLS, CDR2 YYNGEE. The CDR3 consists of 14 residues. V was shortened by 2 bases and J by 0 bases, with 7 bases between the two germline ends. CDR3 coding DNA: TGTGCCAGCAGCGTGGGGGGAAGCACAGATACGCAGTATTTT. This gives the protein CASSVGGSTDTQYF.

This chain uses TRBV7-9 with TRBJ2-2; the D is unclear. The ends were cut back, 4 bases at V and 0 bases at J, with 12 bases in the middle. Per the germline V gene, CDR1 is SEHNR and CDR2 is FQNEAQ (reference sequence). The CDR3 spans 16 residues. The CDR3 nucleotides read TGTGCCAGCAGCTCCCCCCTGGGTACGAACACCGGGGAGCTGTTTTTT. Its translation: CASSSPLGTNTGELFF.